These 12 T cell receptor beta chains were all obtained from the same sample, sequenced in a study of blood T cell repertoires in COVID-19 (dated by TCRdb to the early 2020s). Libraries were built with the immunoSEQ multiplex PCR assay. TCRdb carries this immuneACCESS record with in-frame sequences only. Its versions omit some clonotypes, under half of them owing to an unresolved V gene in the studies checked, with the rest unexplained. The sample has tens of thousands of clones on record, around 89% of them singletons. The ten largest clonotypes hold approximately 15% of the sample. Sequencing was carried out using peripheral blood. These receptors were obtained from a man aged 70-80 years with active or convalescent COVID-19.

The chain recombines TRBV7-9 with TRBJ2-3; D is perhaps TRBD1 (6 bases). V was trimmed by 4 bases and J by 2 bases, leaving 16 bases between them. CDR3 length: 16 amino acids. Per the germline V gene, CDR1 is SEHNR and CDR2 is FQNEAQ (reference sequence). CDR3 loop: CASSSPNRVLTDTQYF. In DNA form, the CDR3 reads TGTGCCAGCAGCTCACCAAACAGGGTTCTCACAGATACGCAGTATTTT.

In DNA, the CDR3 is TGCGCCAGCAGCCAAGATCTGGGGACACCTAATCAGCCCCAGCATTTT. It is translated as CASSQDLGTPNQPQHF. The rearrangement uses TRBV4-1 and TRBJ1-5; a weak D match, TRBD1 (6 bases). The ends were cut back, 0 bases at V and 4 bases at J, with 13 bases in the middle. From germline, CDR1 is MGHRA and CDR2 YSYEKL. CDR3 length: 16 residues.

This clone was recorded only once. This chain connects TRBV5-1 to TRBJ2-7, with D perhaps matching TRBD2 (6 bases). The ends were cut back, 0 bases at V and 5 bases at J, with 12 bases in the middle. CDR1 and CDR2 from the germline V gene are SGHRS and YFSETQ. The CDR3 covers 14 residues. The CDR3 nucleotides are TGCGCCAGCAGCTTGGAAGGGCGGAGGGACGAGCAGTACTTC. Translating it yields CASSLEGRRDEQYF.

The rearrangement links TRBV7-3 to TRBJ2-2; D gene uncertain. The germline V gene encodes CDR1 SGHTA and CDR2 FQGTGA. V was pared by 5 bases and J by 4 bases, with 8 bases between. The CDR3 totals 13 residues. The CDR3 DNA reads as TGTGCCAGCAGCCTTCAGGCCACCGGGGAGCTGTTTTTT. Amino acids: CASSLQATGELFF.

The CDR3 DNA sequence: TGTGCCAGCAGCTTAGTTCAGGGAAATTCACCCCTCCACTTT. Translated: CASSLVQGNSPLHF. This chain links TRBV7-2 with TRBJ1-6; tentatively, D is TRBD1 (5 bases). Per germline, CDR1 SGHTA and CDR2 FQGNSA. The CDR3 has 14 residues. The V and J ends lost 1 base and 7 bases respectively, with 8 bases between them.

This rearrangement joins TRBV5-4 to TRBJ2-2, with a possible D match to TRBD2 (6 bases). CDR3 length: 17 residues. With 5 bases removed from V and 1 base from J, the gap between germline ends came to 18 bases. Per germline, CDR1 SGHNT and CDR2 YYREEE (reference sequence). CDR3 sequence (DNA): TGTGCCAGCAGTTCTCCCGGGGTCGGGAGGAACACCGGGGAGCTGTTTTTT. It codes for CASSSPGVGRNTGELFF. The whole variable domain, remainder taken from reference TRBV5-4 and TRBJ2-2, is ETGVTQSPTHLIKTRGQQVTLRCSSQSGHNTVSWYQQALGQGPQFIFQYYREEENGRGNFPPRFSGLQFPNYSSELNVNALELDDSALYLCASSSPGVGRNTGELFFGEGSRLTVL.

The rearrangement uses TRBV19 and TRBJ1-1; 8 positions match TRBD1. The CDR3 has 17 amino acids. The germline CDR1 and CDR2 sequences are LNHDA and SQIVND (reference sequence). J gave up 0 bases and V 1 base, and 7 bases lay outside the gene matches. For the CDR3, the DNA is TGTGCCAGTAGTATAGTTGGGACAGGAATCATGAACACTGAAGCTTTCTTT. Its translation: CASSIVGTGIMNTEAFF.

V usage is TRBV28 and J usage is TRBJ2-6; tentative D call: TRBD2 (5 bases). The length of the CDR3 is 13 residues. V was clipped by 4 bases and J by 7 bases, with 8 bases between them. The germline gives CDR1 MDHEN, CDR2 SYDVKM. This CDR3 is CASSSTNANVLTF. As DNA, the CDR3 is TGTGCCAGCAGTTCGACTAACGCCAACGTCCTGACTTTC.

V gene TRBV7-2 combines with J gene TRBJ1-5; 7 bases map to TRBD1. This CDR3 comprises 16 residues. Looked up from germline, CDR1 is SGHTA and CDR2 is FQGNSA. The V segment lost 5 bases and the J segment 4 bases; nucleotides outside the gene matches: 11. The CDR3 DNA reads as TGTGCCAGCAGCAAAACAAGAGGGACAGTGAATCAGCCCCAGCATTTT. This sequence encodes CASSKTRGTVNQPQHF.

The chain couples TRBV30 to TRBJ1-5, with a weak D call TRBD1 (5 bases). Germline CDR1 and CDR2: GTSNPN and SVGIG (reference sequence). The CDR3 has 16 residues. The germline V and J ends were trimmed by 1 base and 0 bases, with 13 bases remaining between them. The CDR3 sequence: CAWSGGTSYSNQPQHF. CDR3 nucleotides: TGTGCCTGGAGTGGGGGGACTTCTTATAGCAATCAGCCCCAGCATTTT.

The chain has TRBV28 and TRBJ1-2, with D tentatively TRBD1 (6 bases). Germline V gene lookup returns CDR1 MDHEN and CDR2 SYDVKM. The germline V and J ends were trimmed by 3 bases and 4 bases, with 12 bases remaining between them. CDR3 length equals 14 residues. CDR3 DNA: TGTGCCAGCAGTTTGTGGGGGGGCCCCTATGGCTACACCTTC. As protein: CASSLWGGPYGYTF.

This clone occurred once. This chain uses TRBV30 with TRBJ1-2; D unresolved. The V gene's germline CDR1 is GTSNPN and CDR2 SVGIG (reference sequence). CDR3 length: 15 amino acids. Trimming took 2 bases from V and 2 from J, leaving 15 bases between them. DNA for the CDR3: TGTGCCTGGAGTCCATCGACTTACGGCAACTATGGCTACACCTTC. It is translated as CAWSPSTYGNYGYTF.